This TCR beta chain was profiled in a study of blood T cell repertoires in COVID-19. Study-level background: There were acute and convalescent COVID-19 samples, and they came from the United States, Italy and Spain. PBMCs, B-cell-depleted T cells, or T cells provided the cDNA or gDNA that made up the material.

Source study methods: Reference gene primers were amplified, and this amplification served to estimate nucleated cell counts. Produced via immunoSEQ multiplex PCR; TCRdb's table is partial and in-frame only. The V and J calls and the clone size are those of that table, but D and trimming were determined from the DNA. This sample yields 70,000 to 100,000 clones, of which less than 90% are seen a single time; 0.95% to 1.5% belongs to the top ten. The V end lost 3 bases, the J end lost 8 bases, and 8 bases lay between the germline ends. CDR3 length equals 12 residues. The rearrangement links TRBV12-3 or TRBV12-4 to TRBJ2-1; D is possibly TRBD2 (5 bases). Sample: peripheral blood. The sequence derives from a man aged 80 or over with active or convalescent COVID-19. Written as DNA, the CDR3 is TGTGCCAGCAGTTTGTACGGGGATGAGCAGTTCTTC. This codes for CASSLYGDEQFF.